One and the same sample provided the 9 T cell receptor beta chains below, sequenced in a study of regulatory T cells in long-lasting Graves disease. Sample time point: newly diagnosed GD, antithyroid drugs for less than 3 months. The TCR library used RNA extracted from PBMCs. Arm-PCR of CDR3 regions with iRepertoire HTBI primers generated TCR beta libraries. TCRdb re-analysed the multiplex PCR reads in MiXCR, keeping a single row per CDR3 protein. The sample records about 430,000 distinct CDR3 sequences, over 12% being singletons. These data also formed part of another study, on T cells in Graves' hyperthyroidism and ophthalmopathy.

Source: peripheral blood mononuclear cells (PBMCs), taken at new diagnosis, from a patient treated with antithyroid drugs. The receptors were sampled from a middle-aged woman with Graves disease.

This clonotype came up many times. The chain links TRBV28 to TRBJ2-1; 12 bases are a match to TRBD2. With 5 bases clipped from V and 8 bases from J, the junction kept 13 bases outside the gene matches. Germline assignment: CDR1 MDHEN and CDR2 SYDVKM. This CDR3 comprises 17 residues. The CDR3: CASSPLGASGRADEQFF. In nucleotides, the CDR3 is TGTGCCAGCAGTCCCTTGGGGGCTAGCGGGAGGGCCGATGAGCAGTTCTTC. Full variable domain (outside the CDR3, taken from reference TRBV28 and TRBJ2-1): DVKVTQSSRYLVKRTGEKVFLECVQDMDHENMFWYRQDPGLGLRLIYFSYDVKMKEKGDIPEGYSVSREKKERFSLILESASTNQTSMYLCASSPLGASGRADEQFFGPGTRLTVL.

This clonotype occurred many times. V gene TRBV27 combines with J gene TRBJ2-7; possible D gene TRBD2, 6 bases. V gave up 0 bases and J gave up 0 bases, with 9 bases separating them. The CDR3 extends over 15 amino acids. Germline values: CDR1 MNHEY, CDR2 SMNVEV (reference sequence). The CDR3 bases are TGTGCCAGCAGTTTATCTAGCGGCAACTCCTACGAGCAGTACTTC. It specifies CASSLSSGNSYEQYF.

There are many counts of this clonotype. The chain carries TRBV7-6 and TRBJ2-2; 9 nucleotides agree with TRBD2. The CDR3 totals 17 residues. The V and J ends lost 0 bases and 4 bases, in that order; junction bases with no gene match: 6. Germline CDR1 and CDR2: SGHVS and FNYEAQ. The CDR3 sequence: CASSLALIAGATGELFF. The CDR3 region has the DNA TGTGCCAGCAGCTTAGCGCTGATAGCGGGAGCCACCGGGGAGCTGTTTTTT.

The chain couples TRBV10-3 to TRBJ2-2, with 9 bases lining up with TRBD1. CDR3 length: 15 amino acids. Germline V gene sequence: CDR1 ENHRY, CDR2 SYGVKD. With V trimmed by 6 bases and J by 2 bases, 4 bases remained unmatched. The CDR3 DNA reads as TGTGCCATCAGGCCGGGACAGGGTAACACCGGGGAGCTGTTTTTT. It translates to CAIRPGQGNTGELFF.

This clonotype has a count of ten or more. This sequence joins TRBV3-1 and TRBJ1-1, with a weak D call TRBD1 (5 bases). CDR1 and CDR2 (germline): LGHDT, YNNKEL (reference sequence). The V end lost 1 base, the J end lost 1 base, and 7 bases lay between the germline ends. The CDR3 is 14 amino acids. The CDR3 reads CASSQAGKNTEAFF. DNA for the CDR3: TGTGCCAGCAGCCAAGCAGGGAAGAACACTGAAGCTTTCTTT.

The chain employs TRBV6-2 or TRBV6-3 and TRBJ2-7, with 10 bases identical to TRBD2. V dropped 1 base and J dropped 5; count of bases not matched to a gene: 20. This CDR3 contains 20 residues. Looked up from germline, CDR1 is MNHEY and CDR2 is SVGEGT. The CDR3 spells CASSYWGKREGLPLSDEQYF. The CDR3 nucleotides read TGTGCCAGCAGTTACTGGGGTAAGCGGGAGGGCCTTCCCTTGTCGGACGAGCAGTACTTC.

This rearrangement joins TRBV4-2 to TRBJ2-7; a weak D match, TRBD2 (6 bases). The V end lost 1 base, the J end lost 5 bases, and 15 bases lay between the germline ends. Germline CDR1 is LGHNA and CDR2 is YNFKEQ. The CDR3 runs to 15 residues. CDR3 DNA: TGTGCCAGCAGCCAAGGCTCGGAGGGTGCGGACGAGCAGTACTTC. It specifies CASSQGSEGADEQYF.

At least ten counts were recorded for this clonotype. CDR3 region: CSAPRQGEAFF. CDR3 DNA: TGCAGTGCCCCACGGCAGGGAGAAGCTTTCTTT. The V call is TRBV20-1, the J call TRBJ1-1; weak D call: TRBD1 (5 bases). CDR3 length: 11 residues. V gave up 6 bases and J gave up 8 bases, with 13 bases separating them. Germline CDR1 is DFQATT and CDR2 is SNEGSKA (reference sequence).

This clonotype was seen repeatedly, ten times or more. The chain recombines TRBV2 with TRBJ2-1; 14 nucleotides line up with TRBD2. CDR1 SNHLY and CDR2 FYNNEI come from the germline V gene. V shed 4 bases, J shed 0 bases, and the junction held 14 bases outside the gene matches. The CDR3 loop spans 21 amino acids. CDR3 DNA sequence: TGTGCCAGCAGTGGCGGCCTGGGACTAGCGGGAGCCCGTAGCTCCTACAATGAGCAGTTCTTC. As protein: CASSGGLGLAGARSSYNEQFF.